This T cell receptor (beta chain) emerged from a study of blood T cell repertoires in COVID-19. Study summary: Sources were T cells, B-cell-depleted T cells, or PBMCs; the material itself was cDNA or gDNA.

Germline CDR1 is MNHEY and CDR2 is SMNVEV (reference sequence). CDR3 length: 15 amino acids. The ends were cut back, 5 bases at V and 1 base at J, with 14 bases in the middle. This table comes from immunoSEQ multiplex PCR, and its TCRdb copy is limited to in-frame clones, with some not included. The data hold approximately 100,000 clones, with more than 80% observed a single time. This clone was detected only once. The specimen was peripheral blood. The chain links TRBV27 to TRBJ2-5; perhaps TRBD2 as D (6 bases). This TCR came from a woman older than 75 with acute or convalescent COVID-19. CDR3 amino acids: CASSQRRGSQETQYF. In nucleotides, the CDR3 is TGTGCCAGCAGTCAACGGCGGGGCAGCCAAGAGACCCAGTACTTC.